This T cell receptor (beta chain) originates from a study of CD4 T cells in relation to SARS-CoV-2 and coronaviruses. As to this clone: No antigen is known for it.

Whole-study findings and limits: No donor gave both pre-pandemic and post-infection samples.

Cryopreserved PBMCs were CD4-enriched, then split into naive and memory cells. Using immunoSEQ multiplex PCR, the repertoire was profiled, and TCRdb retains in-frame clones only, with some absent. The sample includes some 11,000 clones, 87% of them seen just once. V was pared by 7 bases and J by 2 bases, with 18 bases between. The CDR3 is made up of 16 amino acids. CDR1 SGHRS and CDR2 YFSETQ come from the germline V gene. V is TRBV5-1 and J is TRBJ2-2, with D perhaps given as TRBD1 or TRBD2 (6 bases each). The material sequenced was naive CD4+ T cells from PBMCs. Sample subset: naive CD4+ T cells isolated by negative enrichment. This receptor was obtained from an adult with COVID-19. The CDR3 sequence: CASGGLGHLNTGELFF. The CDR3 region has the DNA TGCGCCAGCGGGGGGCTTGGACACCTCAACACCGGGGAGCTGTTTTTT.